The 26 T cell receptor beta chains in this list originate from one sample, sequenced in a study of OX40 agonist ivuxolimab in advanced cancers. Using immunoSEQ multiplex PCR, the repertoire was profiled, and TCRdb retains in-frame clones only, with some absent. This sample has under 25,000 clones, with 83% found just once. The source material was CD4+ or CD8+ T cells sorted from blood, sampled in a trial of the OX40 agonist ivuxolimab. These TCRs come from an adult with an advanced solid tumor such as melanoma, head and neck, liver or kidney cancer.

V is TRBV4-1 and J is TRBJ2-2; 7 nucleotides align to TRBD1. The trim removed 1 base at V and 4 bases at J, leaving 6 bases unmatched. Germline loops: CDR1 MGHRA, CDR2 YSYEKL. There are 16 residues in the CDR3. CDR3 DNA: TGCGCCAGCAGCCAAGGTGGGACAGCCTTCACCGGGGAGCTGTTTTTT. It translates to CASSQGGTAFTGELFF.

This chain joins TRBV2 and TRBJ1-5; possibly TRBD1 for D (5 bases). The length of the CDR3 is 16 residues. V was clipped by 3 bases and J by 6 bases, with 18 bases between them. Germline V gene lookup returns CDR1 SNHLY and CDR2 FYNNEI. CDR3 coding DNA: TGTGCCAGCAGTGACCCGACGGCAGGGTTCCGTCAGCCCCAGCATTTT. It specifies CASSDPTAGFRQPQHF.

This chain links TRBV9 with TRBJ2-1; D uncertain. The length of the CDR3 is 13 residues. V shed 0 bases and J shed 6 bases, with 7 bases lying between them. Germline V CDR1 and CDR2: SGDLS, YYNGEE. Here the CDR3 DNA reads TGTGCCAGCAGCGTAGGGACCTTCAATGAGCAGTTCTTC. Amino acids: CASSVGTFNEQFF.

This clone was counted a single time. This sequence joins TRBV6-1 and TRBJ1-1, with D uncertain. This CDR3 has 11 amino acids. Trimming shortened V by 2 bases and J by 11 bases, and 9 bases separated the two germline ends. Germline V gene data show CDR1 as MNHNS and CDR2 as SASEGT. CDR3 protein: CASSELGMAFF. Here the CDR3 DNA reads TGTGCCAGCAGTGAACTGGGTATGGCTTTCTTT.

This chain links TRBV10-3 with TRBJ2-1; TRBD1 is a possible D gene (6 bases). Germline CDR1 and CDR2: ENHRY and SYGVKD. There are 15 residues in the CDR3. The ends were cut back, 1 base at V and 2 bases at J, with 9 bases in the middle. The CDR3 region is CAISEYRTAYNEQFF. The DNA for the CDR3 is TGTGCCATCAGTGAGTATAGGACAGCCTACAATGAGCAGTTCTTC.

This chain connects TRBV25-1 to TRBJ1-1; no reliable D call. V lost 2 bases to trimming and J lost 0 bases, with 7 bases between them. The CDR3 runs 14 residues. CDR1 and CDR2 from the germline V gene are MGHDK and SYGVNS. CDR3 sequence reads: CASSERIMNTEAFF. In DNA, the CDR3 is TGTGCCAGCAGTGAACGGATCATGAACACTGAAGCTTTCTTT. The whole variable domain, remainder taken from reference TRBV25-1 and TRBJ1-1, is EADIYQTPRYLVIGTGKKITLECSQTMGHDKMYWYQQDPGMELHLIHYSYGVNSTEKGDLSSESTVSRIRTEHFPLTLESARPSHTSQYLCASSERIMNTEAFFGQGTRLTVV.

The chain employs TRBV2 and TRBJ1-1; D call uncertain. This CDR3 spans 14 amino acids. Per the germline V gene, CDR1 is SNHLY and CDR2 is FYNNEI. Trimming shortened V by 8 bases and J by 0 bases, and 13 bases separated the two germline ends. CDR3 nucleotides: TGTGCCAGCCCCCTGGGCCCCATGAACACTGAAGCTTTCTTT. Translation: CASPLGPMNTEAFF.

V usage is TRBV28 and J usage is TRBJ2-5, with 8 bases lining up with TRBD1. The CDR3 sequence is 17 residues long. Trimming removed 4 bases from V and 2 bases from J; junction bases left unmatched: 12. CDR1 and CDR2 (germline): MDHEN, SYDVKM. Here the CDR3 DNA reads TGTGCCAGCAGTTCATTTCAAGGACAGGGCTGGCAAGAGACCCAGTACTTC. This codes for CASSSFQGQGWQETQYF.

This clone was seen ten or more times. Written as DNA, the CDR3 is TGCGCCAGCAGCCCCACAGCGGGGTACGAGCAGTACTTC. Its translation: CASSPTAGYEQYF. This chain joins TRBV4-3 and TRBJ2-7; 7 nucleotides agree with TRBD2. This CDR3 is built from 13 residues. The V gene end was trimmed by 4 bases and the J gene end by 4 bases; junction bases not matched to a gene: 4. CDR1 LGHNA and CDR2 YSLEER come from the germline V gene.

The chain links TRBV19 to TRBJ2-7; D remains unclear. This CDR3 is 15 amino acids long. Germline-derived CDR1 and CDR2 are LNHDA and SQIVND (reference sequence). Deletions cut 0 bases from V and 3 bases from J, with 12 bases between. The CDR3 here is CASSIDSGYFYEQYF. The CDR3, as DNA: TGTGCCAGTAGTATAGATTCAGGTTACTTCTACGAGCAGTACTTC.

CDR3 protein: CASSLKGGTDAYEQYF. In DNA, the CDR3 is TGTGCCAGCAGTTTAAAAGGGGGGACAGACGCCTACGAGCAGTACTTC. The chain employs TRBV28 and TRBJ2-7, with D possibly TRBD1 on 7 matching bases. Germline lookup yields CDR1 MDHEN and CDR2 SYDVKM. Trimming took off 2 bases at V and 2 bases at J, with 16 bases between the two ends. CDR3 length: 16 amino acids. Drawing the rest from reference TRBV28 and TRBJ2-7, the complete variable domain is DVKVTQSSRYLVKRTGEKVFLECVQDMDHENMFWYRQDPGLGLRLIYFSYDVKMKEKGDIPEGYSVSREKKERFSLILESASTNQTSMYLCASSLKGGTDAYEQYFGPGTRLTVT.

The chain links TRBV27 to TRBJ2-7; D gene uncertain. V gave up 5 bases and J gave up 5 bases, with 16 bases separating them. CDR1 and CDR2 from the germline V gene are MNHEY and SMNVEV (reference sequence). The CDR3 sequence is 14 residues long. CDR3: CASSPYGSGHEQYF. DNA of the CDR3: TGTGCCAGCAGTCCTTACGGTTCGGGCCACGAGCAGTACTTC.

To note about this clone: An end of the junction differs from the germline gene, which may be a read error. This sequence joins TRBV6-1 and TRBJ2-1, with 10 bases aligning to TRBD1. CDR1 is MNHNS, CDR2 SASEGT, per germline. This CDR3 contains 15 residues. The CDR3: CASSEEGTGAARPLF. The DNA of the CDR3 is TGTGCCAGCAGTGAAGAAGGGACAGGGGCCGCCAGACCGCTCTTC.

The CDR3 loop is CASSLPSGQGEETQYF. CDR3 bases: TGTGCCAGCAGCTTACCCTCTGGGCAGGGGGAAGAGACCCAGTACTTC. This rearrangement joins TRBV7-9 to TRBJ2-5; 7 bases are shared with TRBD1. Germline V gene lookup returns CDR1 SEHNR and CDR2 FQNEAQ (reference sequence). With 2 bases clipped from V and 3 bases from J, the junction kept 9 bases outside the gene matches. The CDR3 totals 16 residues.

The chain carries TRBV5-1 and TRBJ2-7, with D unclear. Germline V gene lookup returns CDR1 SGHRS and CDR2 YFSETQ. V was shortened by 2 bases and J by 6 bases, with 9 bases between the two germline ends. The CDR3 spans 12 residues. CDR3 residues: CASSLKMGEQYF. The CDR3 DNA follows: TGCGCCAGCAGCTTAAAGATGGGCGAGCAGTACTTC.

The chain links TRBV25-1 to TRBJ2-2; TRBD2 matches 7 bases. The germline CDR1 and CDR2 sequences are MGHDK and SYGVNS. The length of the CDR3 is 15 residues. The V segment lost 1 base and the J segment 5 bases; nucleotides outside the gene matches: 4. The CDR3 sequence: CASSELGGWTGELFF. The DNA for the CDR3 is TGTGCCAGCAGTGAATTGGGGGGGTGGACCGGGGAGCTGTTTTTT.

J is TRBJ2-7 and V is TRBV12-1; TRBD1, the D gene given by the table, was not confirmed from the DNA. TRBV12-1 is flagged as a pseudogene. This CDR3 spans 15 amino acids. The CDR3, as DNA: TGTGCCAGCAGCTTTGAGGACAGGGCCTCCTACGAGCAGTACTTC. It yields the protein CASSFEDRASYEQYF.

The chain combines TRBV9 with TRBJ1-6; TRBD1 is a possible D gene (6 bases). This CDR3 comprises 15 residues. The V gene lost 0 bases and the J gene lost 7 bases, with 11 bases spanning the gap. Germline-derived CDR1 and CDR2 are SGDLS and YYNGEE. CDR3 sequence (DNA): TGTGCCAGCAGCGTAGATCTGGGGGCCAATTCACCCCTCCACTTT. As protein: CASSVDLGANSPLHF.

This rearrangement joins TRBV4-1 to TRBJ2-2, with D perhaps matching TRBD1 or TRBD2 (5 bases each). This CDR3 comprises 16 residues. V lost 1 base to trimming and J lost 6 bases, with 15 bases between them. Germline lookup yields CDR1 MGHRA and CDR2 YSYEKL. DNA of the CDR3: TGCGCCAGCAGCCAAGTTGTTTTAGTGGGGGCCGGGGAGCTGTTTTTT. It codes for CASSQVVLVGAGELFF.

The V gene is TRBV2, the J gene TRBJ1-2; no reliable D call. The germline CDR1 and CDR2 sequences are SNHLY and FYNNEI. Trimming pared 7 bases from V and 7 bases from J, leaving 13 bases between. This CDR3 comprises 12 residues. The CDR3 sequence: CASTEGLGGYTF. The CDR3 DNA follows: TGTGCCAGCACCGAGGGCCTTGGTGGCTACACCTTC.

This chain joins TRBV6-5 and TRBJ2-3, with 8 bases that match TRBD2. After removal of 0 bases from V and 4 bases from J, the junction contained 3 bases not matched to a gene. The CDR3 extends over 15 amino acids. CDR1 MNHEY and CDR2 SVGAGI come from the germline V gene. The CDR3 DNA follows: TGTGCCAGCAGTTACTCCCGGGGGGGGGCAGATACGCAGTATTTT. Its translation: CASSYSRGGADTQYF.

V is TRBV9 and J is TRBJ2-7, with a possible D match to TRBD2 (6 bases). V lost 3 bases and J lost 3, with 16 bases in between. Germline assignment: CDR1 SGDLS and CDR2 YYNGEE. The CDR3 is 15 amino acids. CDR3 in DNA: TGTGCCAGCAGCGGAGGCATGGGGGGTAGCTACGAGCAGTACTTC. This sequence encodes CASSGGMGGSYEQYF.

This clone was counted once. The genes are TRBV5-6 and TRBJ1-4; D not resolved. Germline CDR1 and CDR2: SGHDT and YYEEEE. Trimming stripped 1 base from V and 4 bases from J, with 11 bases between. There are 15 residues in the CDR3. The CDR3 nucleotides read TGTGCCAGCAGCTTGTGGCAGGAGTATAATGAAAAACTGTTTTTT. Its translation is CASSLWQEYNEKLFF.

The CDR3, as DNA: TGTGCCAGCAGGGTGAACTATGGCTACACCTTC. This encodes CASRVNYGYTF. V usage is TRBV6-1 and J usage is TRBJ1-2; no clear D gene. Germline V lookup: CDR1 MNHNS, CDR2 SASEGT. CDR3 length equals 11 residues. Trimming cost V 6 bases and J 2 bases, with 4 bases left between them.

This clone was seen only once. The rearrangement joins TRBV6-1 to TRBJ1-4; D possibly corresponds to TRBD1 (6 bases). V was clipped by 3 bases and J by 1 base, with 12 bases between them. There are 16 residues in the CDR3. Per germline, CDR1 MNHNS and CDR2 SASEGT. The CDR3: CASSEMGGGTNEKLFF. Written as DNA, the CDR3 is TGTGCCAGCAGTGAGATGGGAGGGGGAACTAATGAAAAACTGTTTTTT.

The chain is built from TRBV7-6 and TRBJ2-2; D is perhaps TRBD2 (5 bases). V was cut by 1 base and J by 3 bases, with 9 bases left in between. Germline values: CDR1 SGHVS, CDR2 FNYEAQ. The CDR3 is 15 residues long. The CDR3 sequence is CASSLDSGDTGELFF. In nucleotides, the CDR3 is TGTGCCAGCAGCTTAGACAGCGGTGACACCGGGGAGCTGTTTTTT.